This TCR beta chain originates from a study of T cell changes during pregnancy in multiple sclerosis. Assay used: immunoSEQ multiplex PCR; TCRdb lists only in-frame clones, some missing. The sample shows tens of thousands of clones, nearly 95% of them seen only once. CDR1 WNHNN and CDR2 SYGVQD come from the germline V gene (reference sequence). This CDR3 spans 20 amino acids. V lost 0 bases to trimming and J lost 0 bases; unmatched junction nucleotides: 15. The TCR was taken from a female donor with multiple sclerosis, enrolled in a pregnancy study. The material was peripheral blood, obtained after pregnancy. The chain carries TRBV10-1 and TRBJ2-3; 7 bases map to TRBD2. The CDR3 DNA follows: TGCGCCAGCAGTGAGTCAGCGGAACTAGCGTCGGGGTCTAGCACAGATACGCAGTATTTT. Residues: CASSESAELASGSSTDTQYF.